These T cell receptor beta chains were read from a single sample in a study of PD-1 and CTLA-4 blockade in melanoma. Some clones are missing from TCRdb's copy, which holds only in-frame ones; the method was immunoSEQ multiplex PCR. This table has some 21,000 clones, 70% to 90% appearing once. The specimen was CD8+ T cells from peripheral blood, collected before anti-PD-1 treatment. The source is a human donor with melanoma. The CDR3 runs from the conserved cysteine through the conserved F or W. Each record gives: V gene, J gene, CDR3 protein.

V gene: TRBV28
J gene: TRBJ1-1
CDR3 protein: CASRSWGGRAFF

V gene: TRBV5-1
J gene: TRBJ1-1
CDR3 protein: CASSLGTMNTEAFF

V gene: TRBV13
J gene: TRBJ2-7
CDR3 protein: CASSFFPETGNSYEQYF

V gene: TRBV18
J gene: TRBJ1-1
CDR3 protein: CASYRDRGRGDTEAFF

V gene: TRBV9
J gene: TRBJ1-2
CDR3 protein: CASSVTPGNGYTF

V gene: TRBV7-9
J gene: TRBJ1-1
CDR3 protein: CASSPPGADTEAFF

V gene: TRBV4-1
J gene: TRBJ2-3
CDR3 protein: CASSQDRSGPDTQYF

V gene: TRBV5-1
J gene: TRBJ2-7
CDR3 protein: CASSFTSGAYEQYF

V gene: TRBV3-1/TRBV3-2
J gene: TRBJ1-5
CDR3 protein: CASSTLGNQPQHF

V gene: TRBV9
J gene: TRBJ2-5
CDR3 protein: CASSPGGARETQYF

V gene: TRBV28
J gene: TRBJ1-1
CDR3 protein: CASRTQGDTEAFF

V gene: TRBV9
J gene: TRBJ2-2
CDR3 protein: CASSDSLNRDTGELFF

V gene: TRBV3-1/TRBV3-2
J gene: TRBJ2-2
CDR3 protein: CASSHEGELDGELFF

V gene: TRBV13
J gene: TRBJ2-5
CDR3 protein: CASSPRTSGGALETQYF

V gene: TRBV28
J gene: TRBJ1-1
CDR3 protein: CASSRIQGNTEAFF

V gene: TRBV19
J gene: TRBJ2-5
CDR3 protein: CASSPLGLNQETQYF

V gene: TRBV13
J gene: TRBJ2-2
CDR3 protein: CASSRGDTGELFF

V gene: TRBV4-1
J gene: TRBJ1-1
CDR3 protein: CASSQTGTANTEAFF

V gene: TRBV13
J gene: TRBJ2-7
CDR3 protein: CASSLLGNEQYF

V gene: TRBV19
J gene: TRBJ2-7
CDR3 protein: CASSMGQPNYEQYF

V gene: TRBV30
J gene: TRBJ1-4
CDR3 protein: CAWTQASEKLFF

V gene: TRBV15
J gene: TRBJ1-1
CDR3 protein: CATGSGEGGAGTEAFF

V gene: TRBV24-1
J gene: TRBJ2-5
CDR3 protein: CATSELRGVGETQYF

V gene: TRBV24-1
J gene: TRBJ1-3
CDR3 protein: CATSDTPGTGGRNTIYF